The clone carrying this T cell receptor (beta chain) was detected only a few times. This sample is drawn from a study of cytomegalovirus exposure and HLA in healthy donors. The length of the CDR3 is 13 residues. CDR1 and CDR2 from the germline V gene are GTSNPN and SVGIG (reference sequence). Germline trimming cut 0 bases from V and 3 bases from J; bases unmatched to any gene: 0. It was with 60 Vbeta and 13 Jbeta primers that the PCR ran. Method: immunoSEQ multiplex PCR; TCRdb's copy keeps in-frame clones and lacks some. The data show about 240,000 clones, roughly 80% seen once. The specimen sequenced was PBMCs. The TCR comes from a woman in her forties in good health and CMV-seropositive. The V call is TRBV30, the J call TRBJ2-7; 9 nucleotides agree with TRBD1. Here the CDR3 reads CAWSVDRGYEQYF. In DNA form, the CDR3 reads TGTGCCTGGAGTGTGGACAGGGGCTACGAGCAGTACTTC.